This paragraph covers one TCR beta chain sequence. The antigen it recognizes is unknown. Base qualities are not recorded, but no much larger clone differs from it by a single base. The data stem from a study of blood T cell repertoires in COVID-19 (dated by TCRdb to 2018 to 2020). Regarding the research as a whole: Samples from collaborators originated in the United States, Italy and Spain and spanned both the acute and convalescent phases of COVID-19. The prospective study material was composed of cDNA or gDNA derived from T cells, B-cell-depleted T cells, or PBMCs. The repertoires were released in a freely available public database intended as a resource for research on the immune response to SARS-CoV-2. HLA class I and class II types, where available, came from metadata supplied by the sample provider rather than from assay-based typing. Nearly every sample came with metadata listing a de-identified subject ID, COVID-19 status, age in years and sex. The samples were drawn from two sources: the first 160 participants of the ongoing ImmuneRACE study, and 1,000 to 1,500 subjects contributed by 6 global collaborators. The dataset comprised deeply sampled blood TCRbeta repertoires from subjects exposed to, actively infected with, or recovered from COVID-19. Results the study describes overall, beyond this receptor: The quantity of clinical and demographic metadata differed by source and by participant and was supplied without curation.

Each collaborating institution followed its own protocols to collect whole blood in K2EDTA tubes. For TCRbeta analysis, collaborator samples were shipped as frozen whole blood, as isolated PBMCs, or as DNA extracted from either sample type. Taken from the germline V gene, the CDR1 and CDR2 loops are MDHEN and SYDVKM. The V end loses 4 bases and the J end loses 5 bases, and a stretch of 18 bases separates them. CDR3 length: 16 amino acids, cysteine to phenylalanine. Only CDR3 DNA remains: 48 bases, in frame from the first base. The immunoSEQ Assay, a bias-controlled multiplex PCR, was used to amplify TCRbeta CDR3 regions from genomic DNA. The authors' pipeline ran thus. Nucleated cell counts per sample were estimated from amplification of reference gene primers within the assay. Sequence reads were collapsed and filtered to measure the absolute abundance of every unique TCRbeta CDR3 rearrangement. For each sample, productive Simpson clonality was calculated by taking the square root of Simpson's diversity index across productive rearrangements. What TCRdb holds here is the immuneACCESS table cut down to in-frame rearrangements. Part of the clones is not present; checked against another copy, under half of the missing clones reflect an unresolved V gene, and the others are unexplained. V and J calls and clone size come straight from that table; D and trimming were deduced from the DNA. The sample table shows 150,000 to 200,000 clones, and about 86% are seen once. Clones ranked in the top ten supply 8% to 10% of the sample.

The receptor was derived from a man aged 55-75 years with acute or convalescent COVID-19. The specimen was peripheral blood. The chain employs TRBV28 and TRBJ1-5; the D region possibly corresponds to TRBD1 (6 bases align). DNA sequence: TGTGCCAGCAGTTCACAGGGAGTGTCGCCTGATCAGCCCCAGCATTTT. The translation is CASSSQGVSPDQPQHF.